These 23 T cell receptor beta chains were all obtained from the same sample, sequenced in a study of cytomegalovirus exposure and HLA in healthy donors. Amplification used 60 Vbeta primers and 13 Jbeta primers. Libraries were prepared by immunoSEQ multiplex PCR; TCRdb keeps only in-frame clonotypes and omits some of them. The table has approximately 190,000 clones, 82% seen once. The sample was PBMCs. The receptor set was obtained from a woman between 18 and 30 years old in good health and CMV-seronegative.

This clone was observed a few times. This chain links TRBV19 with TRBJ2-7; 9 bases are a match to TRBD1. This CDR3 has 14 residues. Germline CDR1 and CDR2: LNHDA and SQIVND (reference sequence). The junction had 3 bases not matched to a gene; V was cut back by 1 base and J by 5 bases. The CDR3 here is CASSIVGTGNEQYF. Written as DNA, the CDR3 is TGTGCCAGTAGTATAGTCGGGACAGGGAACGAGCAGTACTTC.

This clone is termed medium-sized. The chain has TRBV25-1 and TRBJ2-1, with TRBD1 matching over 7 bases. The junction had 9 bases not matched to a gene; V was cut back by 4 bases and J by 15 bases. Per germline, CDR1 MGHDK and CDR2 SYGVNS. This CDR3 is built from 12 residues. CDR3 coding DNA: TGTGCCAGCAGTGCACAGGGGTTGGGGAGGTTCTTC. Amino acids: CASSAQGLGRFF.

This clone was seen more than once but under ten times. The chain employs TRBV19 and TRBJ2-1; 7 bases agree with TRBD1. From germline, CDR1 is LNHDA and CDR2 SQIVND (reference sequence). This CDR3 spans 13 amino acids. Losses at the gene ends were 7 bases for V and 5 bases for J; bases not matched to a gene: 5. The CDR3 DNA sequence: TGTGCCAGTATCGACAGGGTCCACAATGAGCAGTTCTTC. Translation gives CASIDRVHNEQFF.

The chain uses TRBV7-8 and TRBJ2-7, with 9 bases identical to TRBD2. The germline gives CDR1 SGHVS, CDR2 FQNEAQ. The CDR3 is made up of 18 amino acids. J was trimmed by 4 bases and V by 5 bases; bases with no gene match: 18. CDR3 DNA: TGTGCCAGCAGCCCTTCGCTGGGGCTGGCGGGAGGGTCTTACGAGCAGTACTTC. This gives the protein CASSPSLGLAGGSYEQYF.

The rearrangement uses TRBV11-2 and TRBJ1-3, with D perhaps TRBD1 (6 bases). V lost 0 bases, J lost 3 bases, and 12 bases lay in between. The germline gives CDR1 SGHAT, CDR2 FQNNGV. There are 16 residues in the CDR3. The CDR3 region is CASSLENRDRGNTIYF. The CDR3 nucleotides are TGTGCCAGCAGCTTAGAGAACAGGGATCGTGGAAACACCATATATTTT.

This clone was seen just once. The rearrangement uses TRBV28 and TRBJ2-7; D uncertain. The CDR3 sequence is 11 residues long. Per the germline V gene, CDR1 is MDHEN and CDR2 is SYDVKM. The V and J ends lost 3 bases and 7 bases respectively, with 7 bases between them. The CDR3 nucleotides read TGTGCCAGCAGTTTTCGGTTTGAGCAGTACTTC. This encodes CASSFRFEQYF.

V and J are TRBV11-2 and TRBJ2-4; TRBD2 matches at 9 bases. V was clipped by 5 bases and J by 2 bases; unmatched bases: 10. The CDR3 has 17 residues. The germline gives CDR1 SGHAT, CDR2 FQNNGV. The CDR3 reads CASSGPGLASSKNIQYF. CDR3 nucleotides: TGTGCCAGCAGCGGGCCGGGACTAGCCTCTTCCAAAAACATTCAGTACTTC.

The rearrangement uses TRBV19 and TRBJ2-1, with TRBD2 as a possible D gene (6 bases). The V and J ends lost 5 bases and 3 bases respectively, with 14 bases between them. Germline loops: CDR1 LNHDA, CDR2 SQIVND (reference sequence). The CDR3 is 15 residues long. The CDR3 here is CASSLRSGLYNEQFF. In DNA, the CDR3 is TGTGCCAGTAGTCTCCGAAGCGGGCTCTACAATGAGCAGTTCTTC.

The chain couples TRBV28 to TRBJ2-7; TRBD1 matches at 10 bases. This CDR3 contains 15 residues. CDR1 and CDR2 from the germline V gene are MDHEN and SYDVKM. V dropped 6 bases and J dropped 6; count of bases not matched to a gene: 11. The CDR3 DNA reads TGTGCCAGCAGGGGGTCCGGGACAGGGGATAGCGAGCAGTACTTC. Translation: CASRGSGTGDSEQYF.

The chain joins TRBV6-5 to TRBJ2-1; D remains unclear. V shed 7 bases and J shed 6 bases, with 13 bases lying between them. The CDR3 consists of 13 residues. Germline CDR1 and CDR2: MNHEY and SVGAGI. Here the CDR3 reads CASTRDFPNEQFF. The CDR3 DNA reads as TGTGCCAGCACCCGCGACTTCCCCAATGAGCAGTTCTTC.

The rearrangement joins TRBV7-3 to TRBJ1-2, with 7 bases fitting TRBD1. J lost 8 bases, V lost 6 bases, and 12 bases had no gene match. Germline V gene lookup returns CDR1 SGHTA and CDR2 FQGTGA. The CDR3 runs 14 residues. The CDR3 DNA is TGTGCCAGCAGTCGACAGGGAGCCGAGGACGGCTACACCTTC. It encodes CASSRQGAEDGYTF. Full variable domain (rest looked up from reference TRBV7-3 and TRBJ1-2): GAGVSQTPSNKVTEKGKYVELRCDPISGHTALYWYRQSLGQGPEFLIYFQGTGAADDSGLPNDRFFAVRPEGSVSTLKIQRTERGDSAVYLCASSRQGAEDGYTFGSGTRLTVV.

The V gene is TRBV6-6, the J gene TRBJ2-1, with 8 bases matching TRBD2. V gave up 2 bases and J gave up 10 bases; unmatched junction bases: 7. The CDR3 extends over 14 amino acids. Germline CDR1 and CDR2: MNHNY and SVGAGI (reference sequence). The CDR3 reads CASSYGTSAPEQFF. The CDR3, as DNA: TGTGCCAGCAGTTACGGGACTAGTGCACCGGAGCAGTTCTTC.

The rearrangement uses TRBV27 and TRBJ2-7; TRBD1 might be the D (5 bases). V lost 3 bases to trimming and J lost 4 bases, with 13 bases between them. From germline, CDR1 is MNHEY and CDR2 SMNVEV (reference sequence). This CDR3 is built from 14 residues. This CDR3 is CASSLRQGFYEQYF. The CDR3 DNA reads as TGTGCCAGCAGTTTGCGGCAGGGTTTTTACGAGCAGTACTTC.

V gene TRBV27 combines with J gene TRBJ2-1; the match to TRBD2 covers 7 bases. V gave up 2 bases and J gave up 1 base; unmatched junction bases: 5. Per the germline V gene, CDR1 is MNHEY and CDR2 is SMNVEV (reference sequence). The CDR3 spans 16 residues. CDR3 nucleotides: TGTGCCAGCAGTTTAAGGATACTAGCGTCCTACAATGAGCAGTTCTTC. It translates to CASSLRILASYNEQFF.

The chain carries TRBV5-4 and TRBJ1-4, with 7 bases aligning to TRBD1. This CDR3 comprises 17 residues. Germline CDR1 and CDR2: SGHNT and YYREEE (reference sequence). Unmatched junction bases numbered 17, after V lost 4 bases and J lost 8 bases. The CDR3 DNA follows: TGTGCCAGCAGCCTAATCCCACAGGGGTCGGGTGGAGAAAAACTGTTTTTT. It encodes CASSLIPQGSGGEKLFF.

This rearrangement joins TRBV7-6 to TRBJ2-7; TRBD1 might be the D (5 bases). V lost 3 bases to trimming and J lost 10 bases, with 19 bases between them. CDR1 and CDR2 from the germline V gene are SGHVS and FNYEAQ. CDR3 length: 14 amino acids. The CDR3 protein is CASSLDTGGLIQYF. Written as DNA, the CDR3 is TGTGCCAGCAGCTTGGACACCGGCGGTTTGATTCAGTACTTC.

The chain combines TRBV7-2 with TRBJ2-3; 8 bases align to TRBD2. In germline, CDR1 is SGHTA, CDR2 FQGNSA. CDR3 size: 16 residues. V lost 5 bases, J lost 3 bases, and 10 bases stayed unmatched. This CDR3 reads CASSPQTSVGTDTQYF. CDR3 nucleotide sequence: TGTGCCAGCAGCCCTCAGACTAGCGTAGGAACAGATACGCAGTATTTT.

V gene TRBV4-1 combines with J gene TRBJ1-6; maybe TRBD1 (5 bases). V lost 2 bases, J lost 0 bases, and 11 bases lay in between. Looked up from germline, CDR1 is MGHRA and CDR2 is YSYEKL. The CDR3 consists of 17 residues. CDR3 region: CASSQSEGPSYNSPLHF. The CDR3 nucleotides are TGCGCCAGCAGCCAATCGGAGGGGCCCTCCTATAATTCACCCCTCCACTTT.

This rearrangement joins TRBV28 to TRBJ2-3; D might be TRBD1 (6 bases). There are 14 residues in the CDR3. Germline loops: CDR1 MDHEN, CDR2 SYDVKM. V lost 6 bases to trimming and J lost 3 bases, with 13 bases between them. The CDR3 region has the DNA TGTGCCAGCAGCCCGCGACAGGTAACAGATACGCAGTATTTT. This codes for CASSPRQVTDTQYF.

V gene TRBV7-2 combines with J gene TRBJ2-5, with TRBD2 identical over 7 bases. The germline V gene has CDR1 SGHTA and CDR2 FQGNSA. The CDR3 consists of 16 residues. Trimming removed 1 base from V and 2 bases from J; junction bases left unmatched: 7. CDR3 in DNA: TGTGCCAGCAGCTTAGTTGGGGGGGGGACGCAAGAGACCCAGTACTTC. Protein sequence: CASSLVGGGTQETQYF.

The DNA for the CDR3 is TGTGCCAGCAGCCTACTTGGGGGGGCGTACAATGAGCAGTTCTTC. Translated: CASSLLGGAYNEQFF. The genes are TRBV14 and TRBJ2-1; D is perhaps TRBD2 (7 bases). V lost 4 bases and J 4 bases, leaving 14 bases between the germline ends. This CDR3 is built from 15 residues. Germline V gene sequence: CDR1 SGHDN, CDR2 FVKESK.

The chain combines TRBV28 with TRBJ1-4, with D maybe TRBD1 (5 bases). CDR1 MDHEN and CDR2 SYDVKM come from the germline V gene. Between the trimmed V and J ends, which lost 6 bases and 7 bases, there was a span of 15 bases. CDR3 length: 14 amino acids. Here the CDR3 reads CASRFRDFSEKLFF. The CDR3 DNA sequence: TGTGCCAGCAGGTTCAGGGATTTCAGTGAAAAACTGTTTTTT. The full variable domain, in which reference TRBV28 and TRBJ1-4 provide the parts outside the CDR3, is DVKVTQSSRYLVKRTGEKVFLECVQDMDHENMFWYRQDPGLGLRLIYFSYDVKMKEKGDIPEGYSVSREKKERFSLILESASTNQTSMYLCASRFRDFSEKLFFGSGTQLSVL.

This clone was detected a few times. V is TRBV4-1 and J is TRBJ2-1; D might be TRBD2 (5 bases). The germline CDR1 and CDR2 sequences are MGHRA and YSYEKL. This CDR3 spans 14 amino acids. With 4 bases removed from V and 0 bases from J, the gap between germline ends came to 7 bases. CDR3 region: CASSRADSYNEQFF. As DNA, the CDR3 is TGCGCCAGCAGCCGAGCGGACTCCTACAATGAGCAGTTCTTC.